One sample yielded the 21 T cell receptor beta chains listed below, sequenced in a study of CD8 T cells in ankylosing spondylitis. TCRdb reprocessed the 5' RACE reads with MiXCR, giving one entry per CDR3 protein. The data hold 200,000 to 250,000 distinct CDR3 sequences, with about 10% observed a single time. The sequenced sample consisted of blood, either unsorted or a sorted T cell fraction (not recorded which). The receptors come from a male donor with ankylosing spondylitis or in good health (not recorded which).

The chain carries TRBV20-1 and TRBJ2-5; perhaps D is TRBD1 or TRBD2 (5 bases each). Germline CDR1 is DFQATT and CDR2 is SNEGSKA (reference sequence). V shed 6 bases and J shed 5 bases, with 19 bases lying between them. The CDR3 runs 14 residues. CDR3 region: CSAPRPGTSETQYF. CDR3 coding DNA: TGCAGTGCCCCGCGACCCGGGACCTCTGAGACCCAGTACTTC.

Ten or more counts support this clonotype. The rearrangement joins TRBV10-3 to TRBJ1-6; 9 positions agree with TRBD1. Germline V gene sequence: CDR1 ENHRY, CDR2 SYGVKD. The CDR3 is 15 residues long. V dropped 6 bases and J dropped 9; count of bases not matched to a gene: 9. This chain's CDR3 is CAISRDREAVSPLHF. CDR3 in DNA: TGTGCCATCAGCAGGGACAGGGAGGCTGTTTCACCCCTCCACTTT.

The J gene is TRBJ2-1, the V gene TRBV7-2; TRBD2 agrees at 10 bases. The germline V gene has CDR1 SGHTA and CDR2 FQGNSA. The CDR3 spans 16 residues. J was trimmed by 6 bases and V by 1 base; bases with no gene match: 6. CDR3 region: CASSLVSPSGGNEQFF. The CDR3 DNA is TGTGCCAGCAGCTTAGTTTCCCCTAGCGGGGGCAATGAGCAGTTCTTC.

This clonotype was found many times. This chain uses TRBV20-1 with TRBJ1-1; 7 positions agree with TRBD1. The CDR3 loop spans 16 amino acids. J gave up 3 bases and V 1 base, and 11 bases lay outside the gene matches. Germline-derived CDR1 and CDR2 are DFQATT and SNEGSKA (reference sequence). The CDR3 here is CSARVGKGARDTEAFF. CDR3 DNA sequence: TGCAGTGCTAGAGTGGGTAAGGGGGCCAGGGACACTGAAGCTTTCTTT.

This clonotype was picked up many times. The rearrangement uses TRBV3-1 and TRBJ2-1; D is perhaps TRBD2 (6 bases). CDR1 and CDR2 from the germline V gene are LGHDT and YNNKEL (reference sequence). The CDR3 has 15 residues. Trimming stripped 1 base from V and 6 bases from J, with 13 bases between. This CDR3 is CASSQVGTGSNEQFF. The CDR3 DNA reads TGTGCCAGCAGCCAAGTGGGAACCGGGAGCAATGAGCAGTTCTTC.

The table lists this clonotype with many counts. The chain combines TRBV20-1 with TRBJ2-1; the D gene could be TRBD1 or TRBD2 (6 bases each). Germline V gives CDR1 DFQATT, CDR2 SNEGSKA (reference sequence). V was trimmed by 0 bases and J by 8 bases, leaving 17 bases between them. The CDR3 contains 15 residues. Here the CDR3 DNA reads TGCAGTGCTAGAGATGAAGATAACAGGGACTATGAGCAGTTCTTC. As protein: CSARDEDNRDYEQFF.

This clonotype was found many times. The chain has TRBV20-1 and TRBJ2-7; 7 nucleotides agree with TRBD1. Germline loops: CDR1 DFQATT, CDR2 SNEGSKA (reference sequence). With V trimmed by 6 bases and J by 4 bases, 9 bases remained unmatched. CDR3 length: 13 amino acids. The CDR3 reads CSATTGDSYEQYF. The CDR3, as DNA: TGCAGTGCAACAACAGGGGATTCTTACGAGCAGTACTTC.

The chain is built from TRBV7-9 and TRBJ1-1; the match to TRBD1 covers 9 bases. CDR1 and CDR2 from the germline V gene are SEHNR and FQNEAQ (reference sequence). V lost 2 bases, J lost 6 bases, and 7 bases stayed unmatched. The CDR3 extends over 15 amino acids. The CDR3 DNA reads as TGTGCCAGCAGCTTACGGGCCAACAGGGGGCCTGAAGCTTTCTTT. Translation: CASSLRANRGPEAFF.

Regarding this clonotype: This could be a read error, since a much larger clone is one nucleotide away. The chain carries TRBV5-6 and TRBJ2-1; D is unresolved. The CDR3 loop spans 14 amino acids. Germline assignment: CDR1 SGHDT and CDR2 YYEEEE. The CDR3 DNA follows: TGTACCAGCAGCGACCTCCGAGGTGGCAATGAGCAGTTCTTC. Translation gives CTSSDLRGGNEQFF.

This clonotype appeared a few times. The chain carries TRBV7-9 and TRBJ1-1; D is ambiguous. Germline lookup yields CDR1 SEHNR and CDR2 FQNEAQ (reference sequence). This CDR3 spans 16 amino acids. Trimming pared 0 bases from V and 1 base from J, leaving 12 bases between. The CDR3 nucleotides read TGTGCCAGCAGCTTAGCCCCACTCACTGCGAACACTGAAGCTTTCTTT. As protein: CASSLAPLTANTEAFF. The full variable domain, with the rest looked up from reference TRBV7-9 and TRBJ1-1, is DTGVSQNPRHKITKRGQNVTFRCDPISEHNRLYWYRQTLGQGPEFLTYFQNEAQLEKSRLLSDRFSAERPKGSFSTLEIQRTEQGDSAMYLCASSLAPLTANTEAFFGQGTRLTVV.

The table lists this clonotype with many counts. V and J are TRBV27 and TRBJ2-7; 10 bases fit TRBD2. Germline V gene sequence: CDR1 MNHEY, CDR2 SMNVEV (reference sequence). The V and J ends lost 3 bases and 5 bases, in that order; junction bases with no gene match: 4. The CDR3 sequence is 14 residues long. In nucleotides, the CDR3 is TGTGCCAGCAGTTTCTCGCTAGCGGGAGACGAGCAGTACTTC. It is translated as CASSFSLAGDEQYF.

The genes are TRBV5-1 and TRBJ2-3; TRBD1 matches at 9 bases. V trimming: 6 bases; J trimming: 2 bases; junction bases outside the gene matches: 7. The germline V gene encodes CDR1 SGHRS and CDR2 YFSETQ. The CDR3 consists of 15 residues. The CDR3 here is CASTRQGENTDTQYF. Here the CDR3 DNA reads TGCGCCAGCACCAGACAGGGGGAGAACACAGATACGCAGTATTTT.

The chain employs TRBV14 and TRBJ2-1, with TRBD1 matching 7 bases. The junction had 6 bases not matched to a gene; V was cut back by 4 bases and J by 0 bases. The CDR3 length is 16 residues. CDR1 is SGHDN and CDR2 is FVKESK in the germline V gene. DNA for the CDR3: TGTGCCAGCAGCCGGCCGGGACAGAGCTCCTACAATGAGCAGTTCTTC. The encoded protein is CASSRPGQSSYNEQFF.

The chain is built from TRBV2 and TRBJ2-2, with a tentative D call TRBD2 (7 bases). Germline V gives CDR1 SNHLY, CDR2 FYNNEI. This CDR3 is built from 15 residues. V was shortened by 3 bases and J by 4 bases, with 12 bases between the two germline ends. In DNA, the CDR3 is TGTGCCAGCAGTGATCCAGGGGAGGGCACCGGGGAGCTGTTTTTT. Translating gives CASSDPGEGTGELFF.

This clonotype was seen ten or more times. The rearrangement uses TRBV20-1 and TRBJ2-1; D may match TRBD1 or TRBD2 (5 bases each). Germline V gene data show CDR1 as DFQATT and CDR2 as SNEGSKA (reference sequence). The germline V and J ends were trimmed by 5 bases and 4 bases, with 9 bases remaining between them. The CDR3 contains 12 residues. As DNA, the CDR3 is TGCAGTGCTGGCTGGGGGTACAATGAGCAGTTCTTC. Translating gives CSAGWGYNEQFF.

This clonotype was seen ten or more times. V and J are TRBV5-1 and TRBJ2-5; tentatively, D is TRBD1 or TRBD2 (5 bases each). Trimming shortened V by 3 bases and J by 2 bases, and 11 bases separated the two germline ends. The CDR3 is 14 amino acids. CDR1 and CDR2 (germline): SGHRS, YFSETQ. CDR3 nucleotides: TGCGCCAGCAGCTGGGGACGGACTCAAGAGACCCAGTACTTC. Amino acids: CASSWGRTQETQYF. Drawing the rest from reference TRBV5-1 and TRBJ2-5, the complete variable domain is KAGVTQTPRYLIKTRGQQVTLSCSPISGHRSVSWYQQTPGQGLQFLFEYFSETQRNKGNFPGRFSGRQFSNSRSEMNVSTLELGDSALYLCASSWGRTQETQYFGPGTRLLVL.

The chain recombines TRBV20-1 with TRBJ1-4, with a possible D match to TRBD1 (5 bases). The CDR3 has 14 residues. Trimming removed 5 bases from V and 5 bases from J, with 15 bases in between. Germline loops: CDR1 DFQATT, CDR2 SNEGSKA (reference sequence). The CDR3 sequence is CSAARQPENEKLFF. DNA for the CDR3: TGCAGTGCTGCCAGACAGCCCGAGAATGAAAAACTGTTTTTT.

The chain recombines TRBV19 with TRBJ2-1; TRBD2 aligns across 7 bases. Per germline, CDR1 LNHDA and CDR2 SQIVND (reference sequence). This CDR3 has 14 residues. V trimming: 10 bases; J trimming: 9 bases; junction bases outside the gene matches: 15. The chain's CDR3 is CATVQGGGKGEQFF. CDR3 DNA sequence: TGTGCCACCGTCCAGGGCGGGGGAAAGGGTGAGCAGTTCTTC.

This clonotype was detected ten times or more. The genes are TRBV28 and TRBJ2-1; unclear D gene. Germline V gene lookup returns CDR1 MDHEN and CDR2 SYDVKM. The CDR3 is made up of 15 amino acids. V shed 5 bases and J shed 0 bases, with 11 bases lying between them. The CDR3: CASSPTLSSYNEQFF. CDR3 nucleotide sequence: TGTGCCAGCAGTCCCACACTCTCCTCCTACAATGAGCAGTTCTTC.

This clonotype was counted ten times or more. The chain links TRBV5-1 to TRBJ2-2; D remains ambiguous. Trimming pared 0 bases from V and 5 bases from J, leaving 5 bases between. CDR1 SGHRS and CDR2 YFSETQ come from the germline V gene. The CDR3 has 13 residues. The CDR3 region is CASSLARTGELFF. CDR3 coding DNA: TGCGCCAGCAGCTTGGCGAGGACCGGGGAGCTGTTTTTT.

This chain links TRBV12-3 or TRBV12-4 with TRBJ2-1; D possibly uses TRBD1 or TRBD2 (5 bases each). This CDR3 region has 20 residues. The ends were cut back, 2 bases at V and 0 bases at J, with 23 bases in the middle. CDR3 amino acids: CASSLIGTDNGVSSYNEQFF. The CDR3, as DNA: TGTGCCAGCAGTTTAATCGGGACCGATAACGGGGTAAGCTCCTACAATGAGCAGTTCTTC.